This TCR beta chain originates from a study of shared clonotypes between healthy human individuals. This CDR3 contains 15 residues. The V segment lost 5 bases and the J segment 5 bases; nucleotides outside the gene matches: 9. Germline values: CDR1 SNHLY, CDR2 FYNNEI. This table comes from immunoSEQ multiplex PCR, and its TCRdb copy is limited to in-frame clones, with some not included. The sample lists 1.5 million to 2.5 million clones; less than 95% were seen once. As defined, naive CD8 cells were CD45RO-negative and positively selected for CCR7, with terminally differentiated effector memory CD45RA+ cells excluded.

V is TRBV2 and J is TRBJ1-1; 9 nucleotides line up with TRBD1. This receptor was obtained from a man aged 18 to 29 in good health. Sequencing was performed on naive CD8+ T cells sorted from blood. CDR3 region: CASSLTTGGSTEAFF. The CDR3, as DNA: TGTGCCAGCAGTCTAACGACAGGGGGTAGTACTGAAGCTTTCTTT.